This TCR beta chain was found in a study of cytomegalovirus exposure and HLA in healthy donors. CDR3 length: 16 residues. Germline loops: CDR1 MNHEY, CDR2 SVGAGI. V was pared by 0 bases and J by 0 bases, with 3 bases of the junction left unmatched. PCR primers comprised 60 Vbeta and 13 Jbeta primers. Some clones are missing from TCRdb's copy, which holds only in-frame ones; the method was immunoSEQ multiplex PCR. The data show 150,000 to 200,000 clones, 70% to 90% seen once. This clonotype originated in a woman younger than 35 in good health and CMV-seronegative. Material for sequencing was PBMCs. The J gene is TRBJ2-7, the V gene TRBV6-5, with TRBD1 matching over 9 bases. CDR3 in DNA: TGTGCCAGCAGTTACTCAGGGACAGGGAGCTCCTACGAGCAGTACTTC. Protein: CASSYSGTGSSYEQYF.